The clone carrying this TCR beta chain has only a few counts. The data are from a study of metastatic and nonmetastatic thyroid tumors. All patients reached thyroid surgery having received no treatment beforehand. TCRdb re-called clones via MiXCR from the PCR reads. The table has some 11,000 clones, approximately 32% seen once. The sequenced sample was tumor tissue. This receptor was obtained from a female donor with papillary thyroid cancer or a benign thyroid nodule (not recorded which). Some clones in this sample may be carry-over from other donors' samples.

CDR3 sequence reads: CASSTLGGRRDNEQFF. CDR3 DNA sequence: TGTGCCAGTAGTACCCTAGGAGGTCGACGGGACAATGAGCAGTTCTTC. The chain couples TRBV19 to TRBJ2-1, with D possibly matching TRBD2 (5 bases). In germline, CDR1 is LNHDA, CDR2 SQIVND (reference sequence). Trimming stripped 4 bases from V and 5 bases from J, with 18 bases between. There are 16 residues in the CDR3.